Following are 2 T cell receptor beta chains from one sample sequenced in a study of vaccination and CD4 T cells after COVID-19. Scientists ran DNA taken from cultured CD4+ T cells through the Oncomine TCR Beta short-read assay for sequencing. TCRdb used MiXCR to reprocess the PCR reads, holding one entry per CDR3 protein. Of roughly 14,000 distinct CDR3 sequences detected, 55% to 60% appear once; the ten largest clones hold more than 12%. Indicated treatment: roughly 11-day PBMC culture with coronavirus spike peptide pools or control peptides (ViraFEST assay). Antigen specificity for these receptors is unknown. Input material: CD4+ T cells from blood, cultured in vitro. These receptors were taken from a human donor who had recovered from COVID-19.

Here the CDR3 reads CASRRERDGGYTF. Here the CDR3 DNA reads TGCGCCAGCAGGCGGGAGCGCGACGGGGGCTACACCTTC. This chain uses TRBV5-1 with TRBJ1-2; D not resolved. Per the germline V gene, CDR1 is SGHRS and CDR2 is YFSETQ. Trimming pared 5 bases from V and 8 bases from J, leaving 16 bases between. The CDR3 sequence is 13 residues long.

This clonotype was seen once. DNA for the CDR3: TGTGCCAGCAGTTTAGCGGGAACAGATACGCAGTATTTT. It is translated as CASSLAGTDTQYF. The rearrangement joins TRBV28 to TRBJ2-3, with D possibly being TRBD2 (6 bases). CDR1 and CDR2 (germline): MDHEN, SYDVKM. CDR3 length: 13 residues. Trimming removed 2 bases at V and 3 bases at J, with 6 bases between.